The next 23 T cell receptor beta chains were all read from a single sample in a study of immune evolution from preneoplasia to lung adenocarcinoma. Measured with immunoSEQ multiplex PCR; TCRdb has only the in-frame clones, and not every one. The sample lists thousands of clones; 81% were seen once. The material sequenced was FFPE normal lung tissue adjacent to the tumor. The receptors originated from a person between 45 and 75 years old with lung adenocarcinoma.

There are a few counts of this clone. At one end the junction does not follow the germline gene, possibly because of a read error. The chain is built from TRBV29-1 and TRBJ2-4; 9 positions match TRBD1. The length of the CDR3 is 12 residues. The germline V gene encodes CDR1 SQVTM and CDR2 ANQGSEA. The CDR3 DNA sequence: TGCAGCGGCGTGACATCAAGGGACAGGGAAGACTTC. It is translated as CSGVTSRDREDF.

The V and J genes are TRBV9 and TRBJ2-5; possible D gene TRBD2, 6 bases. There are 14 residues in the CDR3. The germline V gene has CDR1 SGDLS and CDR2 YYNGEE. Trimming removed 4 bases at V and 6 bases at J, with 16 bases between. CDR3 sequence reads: CASSQTSRGQTQYF. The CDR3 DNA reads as TGTGCCAGCAGCCAGACTAGTAGAGGTCAGACCCAGTACTTC.

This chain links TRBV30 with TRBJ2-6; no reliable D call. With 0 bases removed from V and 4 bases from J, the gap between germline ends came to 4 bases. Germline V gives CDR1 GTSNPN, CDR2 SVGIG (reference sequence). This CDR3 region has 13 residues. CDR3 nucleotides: TGTGCCTGGAGTGTGGGGGGGGCCAACGTCCTGACTTTC. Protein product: CAWSVGGANVLTF.

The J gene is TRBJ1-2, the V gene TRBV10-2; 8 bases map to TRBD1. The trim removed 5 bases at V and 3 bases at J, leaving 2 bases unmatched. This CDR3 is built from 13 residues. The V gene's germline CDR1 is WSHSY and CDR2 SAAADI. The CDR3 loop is CASSPGQDYGYTF. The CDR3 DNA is TGCGCCAGCAGTCCGGGACAGGACTATGGCTACACCTTC.

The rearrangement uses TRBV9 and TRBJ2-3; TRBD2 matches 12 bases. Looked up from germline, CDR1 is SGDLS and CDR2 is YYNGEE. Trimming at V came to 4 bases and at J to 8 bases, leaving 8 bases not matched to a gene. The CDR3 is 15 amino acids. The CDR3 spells CASSKRLAGESTQYF. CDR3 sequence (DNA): TGTGCCAGCAGCAAGAGACTAGCGGGGGAAAGTACGCAGTATTTT.

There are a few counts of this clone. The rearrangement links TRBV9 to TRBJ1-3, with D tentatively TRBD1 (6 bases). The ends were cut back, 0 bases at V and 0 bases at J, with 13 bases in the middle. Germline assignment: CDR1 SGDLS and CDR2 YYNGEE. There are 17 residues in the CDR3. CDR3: CASSVGSGGYSGNTIYF. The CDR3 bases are TGTGCCAGCAGCGTAGGTTCTGGGGGCTACTCTGGAAACACCATATATTTT.

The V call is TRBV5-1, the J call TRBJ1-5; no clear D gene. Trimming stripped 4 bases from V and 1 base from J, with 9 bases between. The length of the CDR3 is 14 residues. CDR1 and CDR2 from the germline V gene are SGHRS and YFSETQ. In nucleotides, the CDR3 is TGCGCCAGCAGCCGTGGTGGGAGCAATCAGCCCCAGCATTTT. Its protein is CASSRGGSNQPQHF.

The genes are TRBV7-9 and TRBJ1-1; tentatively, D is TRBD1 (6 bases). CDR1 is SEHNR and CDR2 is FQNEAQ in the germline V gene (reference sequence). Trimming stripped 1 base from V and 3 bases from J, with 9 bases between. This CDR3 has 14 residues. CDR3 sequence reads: CASSLGGADTEAFF. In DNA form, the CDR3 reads TGTGCCAGCAGCTTAGGGGGGGCTGACACTGAAGCTTTCTTT.

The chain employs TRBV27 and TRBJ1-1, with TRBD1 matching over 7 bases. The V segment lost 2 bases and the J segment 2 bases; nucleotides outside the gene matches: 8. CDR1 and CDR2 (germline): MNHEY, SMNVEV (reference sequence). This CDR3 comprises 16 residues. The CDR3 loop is CASSLRLRGGNTEAFF. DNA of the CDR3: TGTGCCAGCAGTTTACGGCTCAGGGGGGGAAACACTGAAGCTTTCTTT.

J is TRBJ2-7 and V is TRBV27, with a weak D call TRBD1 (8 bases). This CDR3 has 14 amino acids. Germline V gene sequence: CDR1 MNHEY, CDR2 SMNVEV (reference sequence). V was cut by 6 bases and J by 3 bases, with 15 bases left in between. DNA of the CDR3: TGTGCCAGCAGCCGCAACAGGGGGGGCTACGAGCAGTACTTC. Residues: CASSRNRGGYEQYF.

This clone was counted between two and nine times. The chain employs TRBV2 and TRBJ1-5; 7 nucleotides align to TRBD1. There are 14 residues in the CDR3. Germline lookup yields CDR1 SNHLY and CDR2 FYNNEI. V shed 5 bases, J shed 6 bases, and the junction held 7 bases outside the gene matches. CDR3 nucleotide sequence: TGTGCCAGCAGTTCACAGGGGTTTGGTCAGCCCCAGCATTTT. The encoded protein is CASSSQGFGQPQHF.

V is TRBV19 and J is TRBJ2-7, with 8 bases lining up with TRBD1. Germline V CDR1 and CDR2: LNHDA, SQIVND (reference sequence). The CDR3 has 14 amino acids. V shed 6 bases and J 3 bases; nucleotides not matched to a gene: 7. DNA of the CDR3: TGTGCCAGTAGGGAGGACAGGGACAACTACGAGCAGTACTTC. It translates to CASREDRDNYEQYF.

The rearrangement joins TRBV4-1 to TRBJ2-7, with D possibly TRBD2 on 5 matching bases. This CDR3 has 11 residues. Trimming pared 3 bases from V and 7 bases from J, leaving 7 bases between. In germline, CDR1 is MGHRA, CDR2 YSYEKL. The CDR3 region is CASSQTGEQYF. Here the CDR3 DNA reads TGCGCCAGCAGCCAGACGGGGGAGCAGTACTTC.

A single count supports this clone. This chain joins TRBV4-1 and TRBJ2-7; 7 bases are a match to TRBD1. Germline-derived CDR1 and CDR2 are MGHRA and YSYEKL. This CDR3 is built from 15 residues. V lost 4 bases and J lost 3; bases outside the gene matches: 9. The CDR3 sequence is CASSRRTGTDYEQYF. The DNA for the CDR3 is TGCGCCAGCAGCCGACGCACCGGGACAGACTACGAGCAGTACTTC.

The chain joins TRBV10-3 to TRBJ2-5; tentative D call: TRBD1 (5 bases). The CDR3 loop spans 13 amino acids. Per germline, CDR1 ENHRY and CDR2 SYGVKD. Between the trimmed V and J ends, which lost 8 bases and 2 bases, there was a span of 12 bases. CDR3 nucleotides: TGTGCCATCGGTCAGGGTGGTCAAGAGACCCAGTACTTC. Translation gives CAIGQGGQETQYF.

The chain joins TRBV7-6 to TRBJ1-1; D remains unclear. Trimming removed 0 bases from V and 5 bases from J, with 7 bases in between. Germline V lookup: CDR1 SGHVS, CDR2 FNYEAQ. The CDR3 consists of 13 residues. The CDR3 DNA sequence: TGTGCCAGCAGCTTAGCCGGGCGGACTGAAGCTTTCTTT. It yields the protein CASSLAGRTEAFF.

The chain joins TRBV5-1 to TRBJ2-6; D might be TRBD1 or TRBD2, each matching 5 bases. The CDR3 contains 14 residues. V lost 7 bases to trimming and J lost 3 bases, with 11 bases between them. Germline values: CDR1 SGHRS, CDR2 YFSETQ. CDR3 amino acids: CASWDQGGANVLTF. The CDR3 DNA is TGCGCCAGCTGGGACCAGGGTGGGGCCAACGTCCTGACTTTC. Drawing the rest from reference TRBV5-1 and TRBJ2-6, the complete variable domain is KAGVTQTPRYLIKTRGQQVTLSCSPISGHRSVSWYQQTPGQGLQFLFEYFSETQRNKGNFPGRFSGRQFSNSRSEMNVSTLELGDSALYLCASWDQGGANVLTFGAGSRLTVL.

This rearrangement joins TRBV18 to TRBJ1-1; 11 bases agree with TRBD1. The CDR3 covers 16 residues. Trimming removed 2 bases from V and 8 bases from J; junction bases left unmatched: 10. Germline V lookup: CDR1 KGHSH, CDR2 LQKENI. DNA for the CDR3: TGTGCCAGCTCACCAGGGCTGGACAGGGGGCATTTCGAAGCTTTCTTT. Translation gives CASSPGLDRGHFEAFF. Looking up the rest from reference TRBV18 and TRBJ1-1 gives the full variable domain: NAGVMQNPRHLVRRRGQEARLRCSPMKGHSHVYWYRQLPEEGLKFMVYLQKENIIDESGMPKERFSAEFPKEGPSILRIQQVVRGDSAAYFCASSPGLDRGHFEAFFGQGTRLTVV.

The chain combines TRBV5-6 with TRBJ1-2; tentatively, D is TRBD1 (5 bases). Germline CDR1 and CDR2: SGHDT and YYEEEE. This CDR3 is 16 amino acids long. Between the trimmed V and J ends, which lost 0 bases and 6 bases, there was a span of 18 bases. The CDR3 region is CASSLASRGGIHGYTF. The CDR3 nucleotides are TGTGCCAGCAGCTTGGCCTCTCGCGGGGGAATACATGGCTACACCTTC.

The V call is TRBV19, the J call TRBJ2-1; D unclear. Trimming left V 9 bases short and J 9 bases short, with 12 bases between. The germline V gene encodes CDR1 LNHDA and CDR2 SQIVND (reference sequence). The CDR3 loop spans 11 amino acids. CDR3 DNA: TGTGCCAGCGCAGTAGAAGGTGAGCAGTTCTTC. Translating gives CASAVEGEQFF.

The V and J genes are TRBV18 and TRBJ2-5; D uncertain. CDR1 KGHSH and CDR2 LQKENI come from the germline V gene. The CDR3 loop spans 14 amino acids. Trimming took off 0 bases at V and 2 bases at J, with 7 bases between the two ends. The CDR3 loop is CASSPPFPQETQYF. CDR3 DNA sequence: TGTGCCAGCTCACCACCGTTTCCGCAAGAGACCCAGTACTTC.

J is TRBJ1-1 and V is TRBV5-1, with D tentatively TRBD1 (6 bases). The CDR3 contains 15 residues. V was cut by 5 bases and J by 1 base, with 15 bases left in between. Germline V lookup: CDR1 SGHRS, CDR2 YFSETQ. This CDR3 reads CASSLAPGANTEAFF. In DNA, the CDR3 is TGCGCCAGCAGTCTAGCGCCAGGGGCGAACACTGAAGCTTTCTTT.

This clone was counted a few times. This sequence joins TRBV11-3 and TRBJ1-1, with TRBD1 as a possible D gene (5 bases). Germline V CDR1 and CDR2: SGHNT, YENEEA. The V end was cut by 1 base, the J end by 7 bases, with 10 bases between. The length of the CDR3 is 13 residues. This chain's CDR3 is CASSLVGGSEAFF. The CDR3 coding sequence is TGTGCCAGCAGCTTAGTGGGGGGGAGTGAAGCTTTCTTT.